The 7 T cell receptor beta chains in this list originate from one sample, sequenced in a study of T-cell reconstitution after alpha-beta-depleted transplantation in children. The TCRbeta library incorporated unique molecular identifiers. One entry per CDR3 protein, called by TCRdb with MiXCR from the PCR reads. Seen here are a few hundred thousand distinct CDR3 sequences, 20% to 30% observed once, and the top ten hold 30% to 40%. The sample in question was PBMCs, obtained before TCRalphabeta/CD19-depleted stem cell transplant. Source of these receptors: a boy in the first two years of life with Wiskott-Aldrich syndrome, due to receive a stem cell transplant.

The V and J genes are TRBV5-6 and TRBJ2-3; 9 nucleotides agree with TRBD2. J gave up 4 bases and V 1 base, and 10 bases lay outside the gene matches. CDR3 size: 17 residues. Germline loops: CDR1 SGHDT, CDR2 YYEEEE. As DNA, the CDR3 is TGTGCCAGCAGCTTGATCCTAGCGGGAAGGATCTCAGATACGCAGTATTTT. Protein: CASSLILAGRISDTQYF.

The table lists this clonotype with a few counts. The rearrangement uses TRBV5-1 and TRBJ2-7; the D call may be TRBD1 or TRBD2 (5 bases each). Deletions cut 1 base from V and 0 bases from J, with 11 bases between. Germline lookup yields CDR1 SGHRS and CDR2 YFSETQ. The CDR3 has 15 amino acids. The CDR3 loop reads CASSLRDLSSYEQYF. The CDR3 DNA sequence: TGCGCCAGCAGCTTGAGGGACCTAAGCTCCTACGAGCAGTACTTC.

The sample holds a few counts of this clonotype. The chain carries TRBV3-1 and TRBJ2-7; TRBD1 matches 7 bases. V shed 1 base and J 6 bases; nucleotides not matched to a gene: 9. Germline V CDR1 and CDR2: LGHDT, YNNKEL (reference sequence). The CDR3 length is 15 residues. The CDR3, as DNA: TGTGCCAGCAGCCAAGTGAACAGGGGAAAAACCGAGCAGTACTTC. Translated: CASSQVNRGKTEQYF.

The chain has TRBV20-1 and TRBJ2-7; 9 nucleotides line up with TRBD1. The CDR3 sequence is 12 residues long. The V gene end was trimmed by 7 bases and the J gene end by 3 bases; junction bases not matched to a gene: 4. Germline CDR1 reads DFQATT; CDR2 reads SNEGSKA (reference sequence). The CDR3 DNA follows: TGCAGTGTCCCGGGACAGGGCTACGAGCAGTACTTC. This sequence encodes CSVPGQGYEQYF.

This clonotype was detected a few times. This rearrangement joins TRBV20-1 to TRBJ2-3; maybe TRBD1 (6 bases). V lost 7 bases to trimming and J lost 1 base, with 6 bases between them. This CDR3 has 11 residues. Germline V CDR1 and CDR2: DFQATT, SNEGSKA (reference sequence). In DNA, the CDR3 is TGCAGTGAGGGGGGCACAGATACGCAGTATTTT. Protein product: CSEGGTDTQYF.

The V call is TRBV7-9, the J call TRBJ2-7, with D possibly matching TRBD2 (6 bases). Germline CDR1 is SEHNR and CDR2 is FQNEAQ (reference sequence). CDR3 length: 13 residues. V was clipped by 3 bases and J by 4 bases, with 10 bases between them. The CDR3 DNA is TGTGCCAGCAGCTTTGTCGGAGGGTACGAGCAGTACTTC. This sequence encodes CASSFVGGYEQYF.

The rearrangement links TRBV12-3 or TRBV12-4 to TRBJ2-1; D remains ambiguous. This CDR3 has 16 amino acids. With 4 bases removed from V and 6 bases from J, the gap between germline ends came to 19 bases. CDR3 sequence reads: CASSSYVGSPTNEQFF. As DNA, the CDR3 is TGTGCCAGCAGTTCCTATGTGGGCAGCCCTACCAATGAGCAGTTCTTC.